This T cell receptor beta chain stems from a study of lymphopenia after photon versus proton radiotherapy. Whole-study findings and limits: Relative stability marked proton patients; photon patients lost diversity and naive cells. Only patients who died were analyzed for survival; proton advantage is unproven.

Assay used: immunoSEQ multiplex PCR; TCRdb lists only in-frame clones, some missing. The data contain around 150,000 clones, 80% to 90% of them singletons. The CDR3 consists of 17 residues. Germline V gene sequence: CDR1 SGDLS, CDR2 YYNGEE. The junction had 4 bases not matched to a gene; V was cut back by 0 bases and J by 4 bases. On this clone: The antigen remains undetermined.

V usage is TRBV9 and J usage is TRBJ2-1, with 13 bases fitting TRBD2. Sequencing used peripheral blood, obtained from a patient treated with photon-based radiotherapy. The source is a man aged 45-65 years with gastric cancer. The CDR3 protein is CASSVGTSGSIYNEQFF. DNA for the CDR3: TGTGCCAGCAGCGTAGGGACTAGCGGGAGTATATACAATGAGCAGTTCTTC.